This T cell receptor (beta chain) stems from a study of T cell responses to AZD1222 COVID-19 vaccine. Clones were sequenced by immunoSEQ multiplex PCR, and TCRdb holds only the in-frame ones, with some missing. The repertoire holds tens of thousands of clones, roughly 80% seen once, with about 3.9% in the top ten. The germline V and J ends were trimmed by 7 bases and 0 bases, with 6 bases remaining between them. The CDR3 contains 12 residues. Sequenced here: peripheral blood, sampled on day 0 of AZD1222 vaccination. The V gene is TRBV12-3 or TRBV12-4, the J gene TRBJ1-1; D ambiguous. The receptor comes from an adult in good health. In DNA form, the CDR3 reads TGTGCCAGCACTGAGTTGAACACTGAAGCTTTCTTT. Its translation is CASTELNTEAFF.